The 3 T cell receptor beta chains listed next were all sequenced from one sample in a study of T cell changes during pregnancy in multiple sclerosis. Libraries were prepared by immunoSEQ multiplex PCR; TCRdb keeps only in-frame clonotypes and omits some of them. The sample holds more than 60,000 clones; around 90% are singletons and the top ten take over 0.25%. The specimen was CD4+ T cells from peripheral blood mononuclear cells, collected in the third trimester of pregnancy. The receptors shown here come from a female donor in good health, enrolled as a control in a pregnancy study.

The chain joins TRBV29-1 to TRBJ2-5; 11 bases align to TRBD1. The J segment lost 5 bases and the V segment lost 4 bases, leaving 6 bases of the junction unmatched. CDR1 is SQVTM and CDR2 is ANQGSEA in the germline V gene. This CDR3 has 14 amino acids. The CDR3, as DNA: TGCAGCGTTGGGACAGGGGGCTGGATGGAGACCCAGTACTTC. Translated: CSVGTGGWMETQYF. Full variable domain (outside the CDR3, taken from reference TRBV29-1 and TRBJ2-5): SAVISQKPSRDICQRGTSLTIQCQVDSQVTMMFWYRQQPGQSLTLIATANQGSEATYESGFVIDKFPISRPNLTFSTLTVSNMSPEDSSIYLCSVGTGGWMETQYFGPGTRLLVL.

The gene calls are TRBV18 and TRBJ1-1; D gene uncertain. There are 13 residues in the CDR3. V lost 0 bases to trimming and J lost 8 bases, with 10 bases between them. Germline-derived CDR1 and CDR2 are KGHSH and LQKENI. CDR3 loop: CASSPPVSREAFF. CDR3 DNA sequence: TGTGCCAGCTCACCACCGGTATCGAGGGAAGCTTTCTTT.

The rearrangement links TRBV11-3 to TRBJ2-1; D remains unclear. Germline CDR1 is SGHNT and CDR2 is YENEEA. Trimming stripped 1 base from V and 1 base from J, with 11 bases between. The CDR3 is 16 residues long. DNA for the CDR3: TGTGCCAGCAGCTTAGGACCGGGTGGGTCCTACAATGAGCAGTTCTTC. This sequence encodes CASSLGPGGSYNEQFF.